The T cell receptor beta chain under discussion was sequenced for a study of PD-1 blockade in classical Hodgkin lymphoma. As concerns this clone: What it binds is unknown.

Method: immunoSEQ multiplex PCR; TCRdb's copy keeps in-frame clones and lacks some. The sample has 40,000 to 50,000 clones; about 86% are singletons. This CDR3 contains 14 residues. Germline values: CDR1 MDHEN, CDR2 SYDVKM. V was cut by 7 bases and J by 0 bases, with 12 bases left in between. Study conclusions and caveats: Complete responders had baseline diversity similar to newly diagnosed patients. Reports indicated that newly diagnosed patients had lower baseline TCR diversity than healthy donors did. Although disease activity or prior therapy may be involved, causes of the repertoire differences remain undefined.

Relapse after autologous stem cell transplantation occurred in every patient, and brentuximab vedotin exposure varied. Specimen: peripheral blood mononuclear cells (PBMCs), collected before the second cycle of nivolumab. This TCR derives from a human donor with classical Hodgkin lymphoma. This chain uses TRBV28 with TRBJ1-2, with D maybe TRBD1 (5 bases). The CDR3 spells CASTRTPANYGYTF. As DNA, the CDR3 is TGTGCCAGCACCCGGACACCCGCTAACTATGGCTACACCTTC.